The present TCR beta chain was sequenced within a study of PD-L1 blockade in urothelial cancer. Turning to the study itself: Patients had received 0 to 3 prior chemotherapy regimens. Study results and caveats: More expansion of tumor-associated blood clones, seen at 3 weeks, marked durable-benefit patients.

The data were produced by immunoSEQ multiplex PCR, yet TCRdb's version contains in-frame clones alone and is incomplete. Found here are some 40,000 clones, under 95% of them singletons; the top ten hold 7.3%. Comment on this clone: Its specificity is unknown.

The V and J ends lost 0 bases and 3 bases, in that order; junction bases with no gene match: 2. The CDR3 has 15 residues. Germline V CDR1 and CDR2: MNHEY, SMNVEV (reference sequence). As to time point: peripheral blood 6 weeks after treatment start. The cohort comprised individuals with locally advanced or metastatic urothelial carcinoma. The sequence was collected from a man between 65 and 85 years old with urothelial cancer. V gene TRBV27 combines with J gene TRBJ2-3, with 8 positions matching TRBD1. This sample comprised PBMCs, obtained around atezolizumab (anti-PD-L1) treatment. CDR3 DNA: TGTGCCAGCAGTTTATCCAGGGGGCTAACAGATACGCAGTATTTT. Protein: CASSLSRGLTDTQYF.